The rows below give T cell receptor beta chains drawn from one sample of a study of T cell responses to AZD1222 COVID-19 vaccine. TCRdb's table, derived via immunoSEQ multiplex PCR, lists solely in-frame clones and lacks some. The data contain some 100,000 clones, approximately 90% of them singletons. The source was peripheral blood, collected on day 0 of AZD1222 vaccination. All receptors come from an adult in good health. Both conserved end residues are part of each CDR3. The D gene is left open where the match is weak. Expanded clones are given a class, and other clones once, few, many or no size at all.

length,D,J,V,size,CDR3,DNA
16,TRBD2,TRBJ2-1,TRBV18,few,CASSPPSGGTYNEQFF,TGTGCCAGCTCACCACCCTCGGGAGGGACTTACAATGAGCAGTTCTTC
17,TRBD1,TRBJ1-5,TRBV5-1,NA,CASIPFCRDRVYQPQHF,TGCGCCAGCATCCCCTTTTGCCGGGACAGGGTGTATCAGCCCCAGCATTTT
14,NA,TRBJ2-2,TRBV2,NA,CANRDPRKAGELFF,TGTGCCAACCGGGACCCTCGGAAGGCCGGGGAGCTGTTTTTT
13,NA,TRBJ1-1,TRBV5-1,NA,CASSLDSNTEAFF,TGCGCCAGCAGCTTGGACAGCAACACTGAAGCTTTCTTT
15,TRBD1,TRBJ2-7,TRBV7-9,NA,CASSSSDRGRYEQYF,TGTGCCAGCAGCTCCTCGGACAGGGGGCGGTACGAGCAGTACTTC
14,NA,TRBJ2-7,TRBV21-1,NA,CASSSRDRDYEQYF,TGTGCCAGCAGCTCCCGGGACAGGGACTACGAGCAGTACTTC
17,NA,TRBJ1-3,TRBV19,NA,CASSRLAESTSGNTIYF,TGTGCCAGTAGCCGCCTGGCGGAGAGCACCTCTGGAAACACCATATATTTT
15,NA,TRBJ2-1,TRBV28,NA,CASTGRASSYNEQFF,TGTGCCAGCACGGGGCGGGCTAGCTCCTACAATGAGCAGTTCTTC
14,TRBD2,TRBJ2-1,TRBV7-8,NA,CASSFGTSYNEQFF,TGTGCCAGCAGCTTCGGGACTAGCTACAATGAGCAGTTCTTC
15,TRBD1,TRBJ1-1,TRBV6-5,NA,CASSSLDRRYTEAFF,TGTGCCAGCAGTTCCTTGGACAGGAGGTACACTGAAGCTTTCTTT
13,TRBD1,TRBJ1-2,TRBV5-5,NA,CASSSTGDVGYTF,TGTGCCAGCAGCTCGACAGGGGACGTGGGCTACACCTTC